This TCR beta chain was identified during a study of CD8+CD57+ T cells in acquired aplastic anemia. For the study at large: Sorted CD4+ and CD8+ cells gave a mean 3.2 ug DNA, range about 0.19 to 27.4 ug.

The use of genomic DNA as template underpinned the TCR beta VDJ and CDR3 profiling. TCRdb used MiXCR to reprocess the reads, holding one entry per CDR3 protein. The sample gives some 130,000 distinct CDR3 sequences, about 46% of which show up once; 2.5% to 3% is in the top ten. This clonotype has a count of ten or more. Sequencing was done on a sample of sorted CD4+, CD8+, or CD8+CD57+ T cells (not recorded which) from PBMCs. The sequence was obtained from a human donor in good health, serving as a control.

The CDR3 is CASSYSRTDLETQYF. The CDR3 region has the DNA TGTGCCAGCAGTTACTCTCGGACTGACCTAGAGACCCAGTACTTC. This chain links TRBV6-2 or TRBV6-3 with TRBJ2-5; a weak D match, TRBD2 (5 bases). Trimming took 0 bases from V and 4 from J, leaving 12 bases between them. Germline values: CDR1 MNHEY, CDR2 SVGEGT. The CDR3 spans 15 residues.